The source of this TCR beta chain is a study of cytomegalovirus exposure and HLA in healthy donors. V lost 5 bases, J lost 1 base, and 10 bases lay in between. The CDR3 has 14 residues. Germline assignment: CDR1 MNHEY and CDR2 SMNVEV (reference sequence). PCR involved 60 Vbeta and 13 Jbeta primers. Measured with immunoSEQ multiplex PCR; TCRdb has only the in-frame clones, and not every one. The sample shows around 160,000 clones, approximately 75% of them seen only once. The source of this sequence is a man aged 50 to 59 in good health and CMV-seropositive. Sequencing was performed on PBMCs. V usage is TRBV27 and J usage is TRBJ2-3, with a tentative D call TRBD2 (6 bases). CDR3 region: CASSIWGGTDTQYF. DNA for the CDR3: TGTGCCAGCAGTATTTGGGGGGGCACAGATACGCAGTATTTT.